The 13 T cell receptor beta chains below were found in one sample sequenced in a study of control samples from healthy donors and cancer patients. TCRdb's copy holds only in-frame clones and misses some; the assay was immunoSEQ multiplex PCR. This sample's table reports roughly 200,000 clones. Sequenced sample: blood. The receptors derive from a woman aged 25 to 45 in good health.

The V call is TRBV4-2, the J call TRBJ2-1; D gene unclear. The CDR3 covers 17 residues. V lost 2 bases and J lost 0, with 14 bases in between. The germline V gene has CDR1 LGHNA and CDR2 YNFKEQ. The CDR3: CASSQRIELRSYNEQFF. The CDR3 nucleotides are TGTGCCAGCAGCCAACGAATCGAGCTCCGCTCCTACAATGAGCAGTTCTTC.

V gene TRBV27 combines with J gene TRBJ1-4; D unresolved. With 5 bases removed from V and 6 bases from J, the gap between germline ends came to 4 bases. Germline assignment: CDR1 MNHEY and CDR2 SMNVEV (reference sequence). There are 11 residues in the CDR3. In DNA, the CDR3 is TGTGCCAGCAGTGACCATGAAAAACTGTTTTTT. It is translated as CASSDHEKLFF.

The chain links TRBV11-2 to TRBJ2-7; no firm D call. Trimming pared 1 base from V and 5 bases from J, leaving 9 bases between. CDR1 SGHAT and CDR2 FQNNGV come from the germline V gene. The CDR3 has 13 residues. The CDR3, as DNA: TGTGCCAGCAGCTTAGGGAGTGGGGACGAGCAGTACTTC. Translated, it gives CASSLGSGDEQYF.

The chain's CDR3 is CASSRGGVSNQPQHF. CDR3 bases: TGTGCCAGCTCTCGGGGAGGGGTTAGCAATCAGCCCCAGCATTTT. This chain joins TRBV18 and TRBJ1-5; D is perhaps TRBD1 (5 bases). Germline CDR1 reads KGHSH; CDR2 reads LQKENI. This CDR3 has 15 amino acids. V lost 6 bases, J lost 0 bases, and 12 bases lay in between.

The chain combines TRBV5-1 with TRBJ2-3; D call uncertain. The CDR3 runs 13 residues. V gave up 2 bases and J gave up 1 base, with 5 bases separating them. CDR1 is SGHRS and CDR2 is YFSETQ in the germline V gene. The CDR3 DNA reads TGCGCCAGCAGCTTTGAAGGCACAGATACGCAGTATTTT. Its protein product is CASSFEGTDTQYF.

The CDR3, as DNA: TGTGCCAGCAGCCTGGGGGGGCTCACAGGTTCACCCCTCCACTTT. It codes for CASSLGGLTGSPLHF. This sequence joins TRBV7-9 and TRBJ1-6, with TRBD1 as a possible D gene (6 bases). CDR3 length: 15 amino acids. Germline CDR1 reads SEHNR; CDR2 reads FQNEAQ (reference sequence). The germline V and J ends were trimmed by 5 bases and 9 bases, with 17 bases remaining between them.

The rearrangement links TRBV7-3 to TRBJ2-5; D is undetermined. CDR1 is SGHTA and CDR2 is FQGTGA in the germline V gene. V shed 5 bases and J shed 3 bases, with 10 bases lying between them. This CDR3 spans 13 amino acids. The CDR3 is CASSPGGEETQYF. The CDR3 DNA reads as TGTGCCAGCAGCCCCGGTGGGGAAGAGACCCAGTACTTC.

The rearrangement links TRBV7-8 to TRBJ2-7, with a possible D match to TRBD2 (6 bases). V dropped 3 bases and J dropped 1 base, with 13 bases sitting between them. CDR3 length: 15 residues. The germline CDR1 and CDR2 sequences are SGHVS and FQNEAQ. The CDR3 region is CASSLRFSGSYEQYF. The DNA for the CDR3 is TGTGCCAGCAGCTTGCGGTTCAGCGGGTCCTACGAGCAGTACTTC.

This rearrangement joins TRBV7-9 to TRBJ1-5; D is unclear. Germline V gives CDR1 SEHNR, CDR2 FQNEAQ (reference sequence). The CDR3 covers 15 residues. Between the trimmed V and J ends, which lost 4 bases and 5 bases, there was a span of 15 bases. The CDR3 DNA is TGTGCCAGCAGCTCACAGATGTCTGTCTATCAGCCCCAGCATTTT. Amino acid sequence: CASSSQMSVYQPQHF.

The V call is TRBV6-5, the J call TRBJ1-6; D uncertain. V lost 2 bases and J 6 bases, leaving 11 bases between the germline ends. This CDR3 spans 15 amino acids. Germline V lookup: CDR1 MNHEY, CDR2 SVGAGI. The DNA of the CDR3 is TGTGCCAGCAGTTACACGGGTAATGGTAATTCACCCCTCCACTTT. Protein: CASSYTGNGNSPLHF.

J is TRBJ2-4 and V is TRBV5-5; unclear D gene. CDR1 and CDR2 (germline): SGHKS, YYEKEE (reference sequence). V was shortened by 6 bases and J by 3 bases, with 13 bases between the two germline ends. The CDR3 runs to 14 residues. CDR3 nucleotide sequence: TGTGCCAGCACCCTCCTGCTCGGCAAAAACATTCAGTACTTC. Translation: CASTLLLGKNIQYF.

The rearrangement uses TRBV11-2 and TRBJ2-7; 8 nucleotides match TRBD1. The ends lost 5 bases at V and 5 bases at J; junction bases unmatched: 8. The V gene's germline CDR1 is SGHAT and CDR2 FQNNGV. This CDR3 is 14 amino acids long. CDR3 in amino acids: CASSAGGPNHEQYF. Written as DNA, the CDR3 is TGTGCCAGCAGCGCAGGGGGCCCTAATCACGAGCAGTACTTC.

The chain combines TRBV5-1 with TRBJ1-1; unclear D gene. The germline V and J ends were trimmed by 0 bases and 1 base, with 10 bases remaining between them. Germline loops: CDR1 SGHRS, CDR2 YFSETQ. There are 15 residues in the CDR3. The CDR3 loop is CASSLVVGSNTEAFF. As DNA, the CDR3 is TGCGCCAGCAGCTTGGTTGTAGGGTCGAACACTGAAGCTTTCTTT. Using reference TRBV5-1 and TRBJ1-1 for the parts outside the CDR3, the full variable domain is KAGVTQTPRYLIKTRGQQVTLSCSPISGHRSVSWYQQTPGQGLQFLFEYFSETQRNKGNFPGRFSGRQFSNSRSEMNVSTLELGDSALYLCASSLVVGSNTEAFFGQGTRLTVV.